A selection of T cell receptor beta chains follows, all from one sample in a study of beta chain features in type 1 diabetes. Generated by immunoSEQ multiplex PCR, the TCRdb table keeps only in-frame clones and is missing some. Among approximately 120,000 clones listed, around 16% were seen once. The specimen was central memory CD4+ T cells from blood. The origin of the receptors is a young man with type 1 diabetes. CDR3s include the opening cysteine and the closing phenylalanine or tryptophan. The order of the fields is CDR3 length, clone size, D gene, V gene, J gene, CDR3 DNA, CDR3 protein. A D gene is named only where the DNA matches it firmly. Size values are once, few and many counts, or a class for expanded clones, and some rows have none.

CDR3 length: 14; clone size: NA; D gene: NA; V gene: TRBV19; J gene: TRBJ2-5; CDR3 DNA: TGTGCCAGTAGCCGACAGAACTATGGAGAGACCCAGTACTTC; CDR3 protein: CASSRQNYGETQYF
CDR3 length: 15; clone size: NA; D gene: TRBD1; V gene: TRBV19; J gene: TRBJ1-1; CDR3 DNA: TGTGCCAGTAGTATAGTCTCTCGGACAGGGGGTGAAGCTTTCTTT; CDR3 protein: CASSIVSRTGGEAFF
CDR3 length: 14; clone size: NA; D gene: NA; V gene: TRBV5-1; J gene: TRBJ1-4; CDR3 DNA: TGCGCCAGCAGCTTGATGGGGGCTCAGGAGAAACTGTTTTTT; CDR3 protein: CASSLMGAQEKLFF
CDR3 length: 17; clone size: NA; D gene: TRBD1; V gene: TRBV4-2; J gene: TRBJ1-2; CDR3 DNA: TGTGCCAGCAGCCAAGGAAGAGGGACAGGGCTAAACTATGGCTACACCTTC; CDR3 protein: CASSQGRGTGLNYGYTF
CDR3 length: 15; clone size: NA; D gene: NA; V gene: TRBV5-4; J gene: TRBJ2-3; CDR3 DNA: TGTGCCAGCAGCTTGAGGCCTCCTAGCACAGATACGCAGTATTTT; CDR3 protein: CASSLRPPSTDTQYF
CDR3 length: 13; clone size: NA; D gene: NA; V gene: TRBV29-1; J gene: TRBJ1-5; CDR3 DNA: TGCAGCGTTGAGGCAGGGCTAAATCAGCCCCAGCATTTT; CDR3 protein: CSVEAGLNQPQHF
CDR3 length: 17; clone size: few; D gene: TRBD1; V gene: TRBV7-9; J gene: TRBJ2-1; CDR3 DNA: TGTGCCAGCAGCTTACTCCAGACAGGGTGGACGGGCAATGAGCAGTTCTTC; CDR3 protein: CASSLLQTGWTGNEQFF
CDR3 length: 15; clone size: NA; D gene: TRBD1; V gene: TRBV5-1; J gene: TRBJ2-2; CDR3 DNA: TGCGCCAGCAGCCAGACAGGGCCGAACACCGGGGAGCTGTTTTTT; CDR3 protein: CASSQTGPNTGELFF
CDR3 length: 13; clone size: few; D gene: NA; V gene: TRBV7-6; J gene: TRBJ1-1; CDR3 DNA: TGTGCCAGCAGCGCCGACTTGAACACTGAAGCTTTCTTT; CDR3 protein: CASSADLNTEAFF
CDR3 length: 13; clone size: few; D gene: NA; V gene: TRBV10-3; J gene: TRBJ1-3; CDR3 DNA: TGTGCCATCACTAAGGAATCTGGAAACACCATATATTTT; CDR3 protein: CAITKESGNTIYF
CDR3 length: 14; clone size: NA; D gene: NA; V gene: TRBV30; J gene: TRBJ1-3; CDR3 DNA: TGTGCCTGGAGTGTACCGGGGGCTGGAAACACCATATATTTT; CDR3 protein: CAWSVPGAGNTIYF
CDR3 length: 11; clone size: NA; D gene: NA; V gene: TRBV20-1; J gene: TRBJ2-1; CDR3 DNA: TGCAGTGCTGGTCGGTTGGATGAGCAGTTCTTC; CDR3 protein: CSAGRLDEQFF
CDR3 length: 14; clone size: NA; D gene: NA; V gene: TRBV15; J gene: TRBJ2-7; CDR3 DNA: TGTGCCACCAGCCGGACGGACTCCTGGGGGGAGCAGTACTTC; CDR3 protein: CATSRTDSWGEQYF
CDR3 length: 14; clone size: NA; D gene: NA; V gene: TRBV10-3; J gene: TRBJ1-3; CDR3 DNA: TGTGCCATCAGTGAGTCCGGGACAGGAAACACCATATATTTT; CDR3 protein: CAISESGTGNTIYF
CDR3 length: 16; clone size: few; D gene: TRBD1; V gene: TRBV6-6; J gene: TRBJ1-1; CDR3 DNA: TGTGCCAGCAGTTCCCCGACAGGGATCGTGGGCACTGAAGCTTTCTTT; CDR3 protein: CASSSPTGIVGTEAFF
CDR3 length: 14; clone size: NA; D gene: NA; V gene: TRBV29-1; J gene: TRBJ2-5; CDR3 DNA: TGCAGCGGTGCTCGGGTCCAACCCGCGGAGACCCAGTACTTC; CDR3 protein: CSGARVQPAETQYF
CDR3 length: 17; clone size: few; D gene: NA; V gene: TRBV29-1; J gene: TRBJ2-3; CDR3 DNA: TGCAGCGTTGAAGAGGGGGCCGGGACTTTAGGCACAGATACGCAGTATTTT; CDR3 protein: CSVEEGAGTLGTDTQYF
CDR3 length: 12; clone size: NA; D gene: NA; V gene: TRBV4-2; J gene: TRBJ1-1; CDR3 DNA: TGTGCCAGCACCCTTGTTGGGGGTGAGGCTTTCTTT; CDR3 protein: CASTLVGGEAFF
CDR3 length: 13; clone size: once; D gene: NA; V gene: TRBV4-3; J gene: TRBJ1-4; CDR3 DNA: TGCGCCAGCAGCCTGGGAGTAAATGAAAAACTGTTTTTT; CDR3 protein: CASSLGVNEKLFF
CDR3 length: 15; clone size: few; D gene: TRBD1; V gene: TRBV2; J gene: TRBJ2-5; CDR3 DNA: TGTGCCAGCAGGCTAAGGACAGGGGTGAAGGAGACCCAGTACTTC; CDR3 protein: CASRLRTGVKETQYF
CDR3 length: 18; clone size: few; D gene: TRBD2; V gene: TRBV28; J gene: TRBJ2-3; CDR3 DNA: TGTGCCAGTCCGCCCCCGGGGGGGCGTACTGAAAGCACAGATACGCAGTATTTT; CDR3 protein: CASPPPGGRTESTDTQYF
CDR3 length: 12; clone size: NA; D gene: TRBD1; V gene: TRBV9; J gene: TRBJ2-3; CDR3 DNA: TGTGCCAGCAGCCCGGTCCAGGGGGCGCAGTATTTT; CDR3 protein: CASSPVQGAQYF
CDR3 length: 14; clone size: few; D gene: TRBD1; V gene: TRBV6-6; J gene: TRBJ2-2; CDR3 DNA: TGTGCCAGCGGGTCATACAGGGGGCGAGGGGAGCTGTTTTTT; CDR3 protein: CASGSYRGRGELFF
CDR3 length: 16; clone size: NA; D gene: TRBD2; V gene: TRBV7-9; J gene: TRBJ2-2; CDR3 DNA: TGTGCCAGCAGCTTAGCTAGCGGGACCAACACCGGGGAGCTGTTTTTT; CDR3 protein: CASSLASGTNTGELFF
CDR3 length: 14; clone size: NA; D gene: NA; V gene: TRBV7-2; J gene: TRBJ1-2; CDR3 DNA: TGTGCCAGCAGCCCCTTTGAGGGAGCCTATGGCTACACCTTC; CDR3 protein: CASSPFEGAYGYTF
CDR3 length: 14; clone size: few; D gene: NA; V gene: TRBV2; J gene: TRBJ2-1; CDR3 DNA: TGTGCCAGCAGACAGGGTAGCTCCTACAATGAGCAGTTCTTC; CDR3 protein: CASRQGSSYNEQFF
CDR3 length: 15; clone size: NA; D gene: NA; V gene: TRBV9; J gene: TRBJ2-7; CDR3 DNA: TGTGCCAGCAGCGTAGCTTCGGGACGCTTTTACGAGCAGTACTTC; CDR3 protein: CASSVASGRFYEQYF
CDR3 length: 13; clone size: NA; D gene: NA; V gene: TRBV25-1; J gene: TRBJ2-5; CDR3 DNA: TGTGCCAGCAGTGAGGTCCCACGAGAGACCCAGTACTTC; CDR3 protein: CASSEVPRETQYF
CDR3 length: 18; clone size: few; D gene: NA; V gene: TRBV4-3; J gene: TRBJ2-2; CDR3 DNA: TGCGCCAGCAGCCAAGCCTCATGGACAGTCCAATACGTCGGGGAGCTGTTTTTT; CDR3 protein: CASSQASWTVQYVGELFF
CDR3 length: 12; clone size: NA; D gene: NA; V gene: TRBV30; J gene: TRBJ1-2; CDR3 DNA: TGTGCCTGGAGCCCGTCAGGGGATGGCTACACCTTC; CDR3 protein: CAWSPSGDGYTF
CDR3 length: 13; clone size: medium-sized; D gene: NA; V gene: TRBV15; J gene: TRBJ1-3; CDR3 DNA: TGTGCCACCAGCCCCAATCGCGGCGACACCATATATTTT; CDR3 protein: CATSPNRGDTIYF
CDR3 length: 15; clone size: few; D gene: NA; V gene: TRBV2; J gene: TRBJ2-5; CDR3 DNA: TGTGCCAGCAAAGAGGACTGGGCTGGACAAGAGACCCAGTACTTC; CDR3 protein: CASKEDWAGQETQYF